The 19 T cell receptor beta chains below come from one sample, sequenced in a study of T-cell reconstitution after alpha-beta-depleted transplantation in children. TCRbeta library construction was performed incorporating unique molecular identifiers. From the PCR reads, TCRdb called clonotypes with MiXCR, one entry per CDR3 protein. The top ten hold less than 5% of the sample, which has more than 550,000 distinct CDR3 sequences, about 10% seen once. This specimen consisted of PBMCs from the stem cell graft donor, obtained from the stem cell graft. Source of these receptors: a human donor who donated a stem cell graft to a child with acute myeloid leukemia.

This clonotype was counted between two and nine times. J is TRBJ1-3 and V is TRBV6-2 or TRBV6-3; D is unclear. Germline CDR1 is MNHEY and CDR2 is SVGEGT. The CDR3 is 13 residues long. Trimming left V 7 bases short and J 0 bases short, with 7 bases between. The CDR3 loop is CASTRISGNTIYF. CDR3 DNA sequence: TGTGCCAGCACGCGGATCTCTGGAAACACCATATATTTT.

The rearrangement links TRBV19 to TRBJ2-7; TRBD1 might be the D (6 bases). This CDR3 has 12 residues. Trimming shortened V by 10 bases and J by 4 bases, and 14 bases separated the two germline ends. Germline values: CDR1 LNHDA, CDR2 SQIVND (reference sequence). The CDR3 region has the DNA TGTGCCACTACAGGGCTGGGGTACGAGCAGTACTTC. Translated, it gives CATTGLGYEQYF.

This clonotype was picked up a small number of times. The rearrangement joins TRBV7-3 to TRBJ2-2; the D gene is possibly TRBD2 (6 bases). The germline CDR1 and CDR2 sequences are SGHTA and FQGTGA. With 5 bases removed from V and 2 bases from J, the gap between germline ends came to 15 bases. The CDR3 has 16 residues. The CDR3 loop reads CASSPVSGFNTGELFF. The CDR3 bases are TGTGCCAGCAGCCCCGTTAGCGGATTTAACACCGGGGAGCTGTTTTTT.

This clonotype was counted many times. V gene TRBV29-1 combines with J gene TRBJ2-1; TRBD2 matches 11 bases. The V gene end was trimmed by 6 bases and the J gene end by 3 bases; junction bases not matched to a gene: 10. The CDR3 consists of 16 residues. Germline V gene data show CDR1 as SQVTM and CDR2 as ANQGSEA. CDR3 nucleotides: TGCAGCGTGCAAACTAGCGGGGGACGATTCTACAATGAGCAGTTCTTC. This gives the protein CSVQTSGGRFYNEQFF.

The V call is TRBV4-2, the J call TRBJ1-6, with D unclear. This CDR3 contains 17 residues. The V gene's germline CDR1 is LGHNA and CDR2 YNFKEQ. Trimming left V 0 bases short and J 2 bases short, with 11 bases between. CDR3 region: CASSQEETRTYNSPLHF. CDR3 in DNA: TGTGCCAGCAGCCAAGAGGAGACAAGGACCTATAATTCACCCCTCCACTTT.

The chain employs TRBV18 and TRBJ2-2; 13 bases are shared with TRBD2. This CDR3 comprises 15 residues. Trimming removed 6 bases from V and 5 bases from J; junction bases left unmatched: 3. Germline V CDR1 and CDR2: KGHSH, LQKENI. Here the CDR3 DNA reads TGTGCCAGCTCCTCGACTAGCGGGAGGACCGGGGAGCTGTTTTTT. It yields the protein CASSSTSGRTGELFF.

This clonotype appeared a single time. This rearrangement joins TRBV18 to TRBJ2-7; D perhaps matches TRBD1 (6 bases). Germline values: CDR1 KGHSH, CDR2 LQKENI. Trimming removed 4 bases at V and 7 bases at J, with 20 bases between. The CDR3 contains 15 residues. CDR3 region: CASSLSSGQPNEQYF. Here the CDR3 DNA reads TGTGCCAGCTCACTTTCATCGGGACAACCTAATGAGCAGTACTTC.

V usage is TRBV2 and J usage is TRBJ2-3; TRBD2 aligns across 14 bases. The CDR3 length is 18 residues. Trimming removed 3 bases from V and 5 bases from J; junction bases left unmatched: 10. Germline V gene lookup returns CDR1 SNHLY and CDR2 FYNNEI. CDR3 in amino acids: CASSEPGLAGEAVDTQYF. Written as DNA, the CDR3 is TGTGCCAGCAGTGAGCCGGGACTAGCGGGAGAGGCGGTAGATACGCAGTATTTT.

Many counts were recorded for this clonotype. The CDR3 bases are TGTGCCAGCAGTCCGATCAGGGCGGGAGGGCCCAGCACAGATACGCAGTATTTT. The encoded protein is CASSPIRAGGPSTDTQYF. The J gene is TRBJ2-3, the V gene TRBV11-1, with 9 bases lining up with TRBD2. Germline V lookup: CDR1 SGHAT, CDR2 FQDESV (reference sequence). The CDR3 is made up of 18 amino acids. The V gene end was trimmed by 6 bases and the J gene end by 0 bases; junction bases not matched to a gene: 13. The full variable domain, its missing parts supplied by reference TRBV11-1 and TRBJ2-3, is EAEVAQSPRYKITEKSQAVAFWCDPISGHATLYWYRQILGQGPELLVQFQDESVVDDSQLPKDRFSAERLKGVDSTLKIQPAELGDSAMYLCASSPIRAGGPSTDTQYFGPGTRLTVL.

Many counts were recorded for this clonotype. This chain connects TRBV7-3 to TRBJ2-7; TRBD2 agrees at 12 bases. This CDR3 comprises 14 residues. CDR1 and CDR2 from the germline V gene are SGHTA and FQGTGA. The V and J ends lost 4 bases and 6 bases, in that order; junction bases with no gene match: 4. The DNA of the CDR3 is TGTGCCAGCAGCTCAGGACTAGCGGGATCCGAGCAGTACTTC. Amino acids: CASSSGLAGSEQYF.

This chain links TRBV20-1 with TRBJ1-2, with 8 bases identical to TRBD1. V trimming: 1 base; J trimming: 6 bases; junction bases outside the gene matches: 4. Per germline, CDR1 DFQATT and CDR2 SNEGSKA (reference sequence). CDR3 length: 13 residues. The CDR3 loop reads CSARGQGADGYTF. CDR3 in DNA: TGCAGTGCTAGAGGGCAGGGGGCGGATGGCTACACCTTC.

This chain connects TRBV27 to TRBJ2-7; 7 bases align to TRBD2. Germline V lookup: CDR1 MNHEY, CDR2 SMNVEV (reference sequence). The CDR3 has 16 amino acids. V gave up 7 bases and J gave up 5 bases; unmatched junction bases: 17. This CDR3 reads CASTHPIGGIIDEQYF. CDR3 DNA sequence: TGTGCCAGCACCCACCCTATCGGGGGGATCATAGACGAGCAGTACTTC.

The rearrangement joins TRBV20-1 to TRBJ2-4; maybe TRBD2 (5 bases). The CDR3 is made up of 18 amino acids. The V gene lost 6 bases and the J gene lost 0 bases, with 24 bases spanning the gap. The V gene's germline CDR1 is DFQATT and CDR2 SNEGSKA (reference sequence). As DNA, the CDR3 is TGCAGTGCCTTTCCATTCGGGGAACAATCATTAGCCAAAAACATTCAGTACTTC. Translated: CSAFPFGEQSLAKNIQYF.

This clonotype was counted a few times. The V and J genes are TRBV5-1 and TRBJ2-5; 7 positions agree with TRBD2. The V gene end was trimmed by 4 bases and the J gene end by 5 bases; junction bases not matched to a gene: 17. The CDR3 loop spans 17 amino acids. Per the germline V gene, CDR1 is SGHRS and CDR2 is YFSETQ. The CDR3 region is CASSPPGVGGRSETQYF. The CDR3 DNA follows: TGCGCCAGCAGCCCCCCTGGGGTAGGCGGGAGAAGTGAGACCCAGTACTTC.

There are a few counts of this clonotype. The conserved phenylalanine or tryptophan normally closing the CDR3 is absent here, so this likely arose from a read error. The chain recombines TRBV5-1 with TRBJ2-1, with 11 bases fitting TRBD1. J lost 8 bases, V lost 5 bases, and 12 bases had no gene match. The CDR3 has 16 residues. Germline assignment: CDR1 SGHRS and CDR2 YFSETQ. The CDR3 spells CASSSPGTGGRDEQFL. The DNA for the CDR3 is TGCGCCAGCAGTTCCCCCGGGACAGGGGGAAGGGATGAGCAGTTCCTC.

Ten or more counts support this clonotype. The chain couples TRBV9 to TRBJ2-5; the D is unclear. The CDR3 spans 14 residues. V was pared by 4 bases and J by 5 bases, with 15 bases between. Germline V gene lookup returns CDR1 SGDLS and CDR2 YYNGEE. CDR3 DNA sequence: TGTGCCAGCAGCAAATACGCATATGGGGAGACCCAGTACTTC. It yields the protein CASSKYAYGETQYF.

The sample holds many counts of this clonotype. The chain uses TRBV4-3 and TRBJ1-4; TRBD1 is a possible D gene (5 bases). CDR1 and CDR2 (germline): LGHNA, YSLEER. This CDR3 contains 14 residues. The ends were cut back, 2 bases at V and 8 bases at J, with 12 bases in the middle. This chain's CDR3 is CASSQQGGWEKLFF. The CDR3 coding sequence is TGCGCCAGCAGCCAACAGGGAGGTTGGGAAAAACTGTTTTTT.

The V gene is TRBV5-1, the J gene TRBJ2-2; the D gene is possibly TRBD1 (6 bases). The CDR3 is 15 amino acids. Germline-derived CDR1 and CDR2 are SGHRS and YFSETQ. V was pared by 5 bases and J by 0 bases, with 11 bases between. This CDR3 is CASRRQASNTGELFF. The DNA of the CDR3 is TGCGCCAGCAGAAGACAGGCCTCGAACACCGGGGAGCTGTTTTTT.

This clonotype has only a few counts. The chain combines TRBV4-3 with TRBJ2-3; maybe TRBD2 (6 bases). This CDR3 is 16 amino acids long. CDR1 and CDR2 from the germline V gene are LGHNA and YSLEER. V lost 4 bases and J lost 3, with 17 bases in between. CDR3 residues: CASSPQGVGGTDTQYF. CDR3 DNA: TGCGCCAGCAGCCCCCAAGGGGTAGGAGGGACAGATACGCAGTATTTT.